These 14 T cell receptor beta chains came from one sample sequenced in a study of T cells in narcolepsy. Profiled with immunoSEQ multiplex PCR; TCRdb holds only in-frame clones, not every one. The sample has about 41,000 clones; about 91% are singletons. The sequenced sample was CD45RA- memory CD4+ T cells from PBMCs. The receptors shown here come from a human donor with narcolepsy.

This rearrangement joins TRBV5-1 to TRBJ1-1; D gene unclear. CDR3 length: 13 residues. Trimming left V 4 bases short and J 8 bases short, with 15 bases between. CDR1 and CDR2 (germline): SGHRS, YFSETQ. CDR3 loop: CASSPGVGGEAFF. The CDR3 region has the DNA TGCGCCAGCAGCCCTGGGGTAGGAGGGGAAGCTTTCTTT.

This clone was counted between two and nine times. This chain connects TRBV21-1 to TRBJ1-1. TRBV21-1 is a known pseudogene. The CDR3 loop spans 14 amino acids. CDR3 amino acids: CASSPRGKNTEAFF. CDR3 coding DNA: TGTGCCAGCAGCCCGCGGGGCAAGAACACTGAAGCTTTCTTT.

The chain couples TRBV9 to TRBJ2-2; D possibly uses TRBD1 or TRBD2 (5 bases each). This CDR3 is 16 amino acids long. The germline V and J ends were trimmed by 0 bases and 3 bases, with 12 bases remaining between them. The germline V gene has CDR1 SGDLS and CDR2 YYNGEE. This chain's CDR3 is CASSVAVGPHTGELFF. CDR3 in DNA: TGTGCCAGCAGCGTAGCAGTGGGACCTCACACCGGGGAGCTGTTTTTT. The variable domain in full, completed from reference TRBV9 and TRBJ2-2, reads DSGVTQTPKHLITATGQRVTLRCSPRSGDLSVYWYQQSLDQGLQFLIQYYNGEERAKGNILERFSAQQFPDLHSELNLSSLELGDSALYFCASSVAVGPHTGELFFGEGSRLTVL.

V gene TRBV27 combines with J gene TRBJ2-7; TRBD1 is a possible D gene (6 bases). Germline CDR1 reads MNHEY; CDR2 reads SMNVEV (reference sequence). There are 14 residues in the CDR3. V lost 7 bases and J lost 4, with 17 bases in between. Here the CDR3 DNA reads TGTGCCAGCACCGTGAACAGGGACGGTTACGAGCAGTACTTC. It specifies CASTVNRDGYEQYF.

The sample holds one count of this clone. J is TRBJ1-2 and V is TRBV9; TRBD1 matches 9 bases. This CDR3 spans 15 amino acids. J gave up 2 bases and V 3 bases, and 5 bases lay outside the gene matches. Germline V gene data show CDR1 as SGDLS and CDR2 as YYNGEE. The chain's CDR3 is CASSGPGQGNYGYTF. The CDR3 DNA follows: TGTGCCAGCAGCGGGCCGGGACAGGGCAACTATGGCTACACCTTC.

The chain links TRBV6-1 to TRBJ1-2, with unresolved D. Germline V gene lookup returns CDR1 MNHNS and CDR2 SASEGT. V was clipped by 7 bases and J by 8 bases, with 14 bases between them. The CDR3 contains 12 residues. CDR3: CASTLSLGGYTF. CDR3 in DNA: TGTGCCAGCACCCTATCCCTCGGGGGCTACACCTTC.

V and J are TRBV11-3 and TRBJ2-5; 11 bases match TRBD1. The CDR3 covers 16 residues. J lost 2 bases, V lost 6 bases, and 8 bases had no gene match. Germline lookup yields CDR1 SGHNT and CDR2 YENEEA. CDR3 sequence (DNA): TGTGCCAGCAGACCAGAGGGGACAGGGGGACAAGAGACCCAGTACTTC. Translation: CASRPEGTGGQETQYF.

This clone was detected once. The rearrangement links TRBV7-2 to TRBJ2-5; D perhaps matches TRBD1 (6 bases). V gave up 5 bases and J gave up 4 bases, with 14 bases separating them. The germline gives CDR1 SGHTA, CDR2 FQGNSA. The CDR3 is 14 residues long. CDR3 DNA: TGTGCCAGCAGCCGTACAGGGACACGAGAGACCCAGTACTTC. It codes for CASSRTGTRETQYF.

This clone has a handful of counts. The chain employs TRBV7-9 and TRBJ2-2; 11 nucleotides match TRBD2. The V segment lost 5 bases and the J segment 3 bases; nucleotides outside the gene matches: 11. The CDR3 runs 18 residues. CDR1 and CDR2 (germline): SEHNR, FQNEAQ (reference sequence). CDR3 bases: TGTGCCAGCAGCCCTAGCCGGAGACTAGCGGGATACACCGGGGAGCTGTTTTTT. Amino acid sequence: CASSPSRRLAGYTGELFF.

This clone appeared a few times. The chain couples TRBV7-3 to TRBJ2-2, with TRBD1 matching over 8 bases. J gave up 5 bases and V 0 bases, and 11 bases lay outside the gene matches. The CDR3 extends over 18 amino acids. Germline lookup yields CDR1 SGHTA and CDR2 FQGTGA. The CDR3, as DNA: TGTGCCAGCAGCTTAACGATTGGAAGGACAGGGAGGACCGGGGAGCTGTTTTTT. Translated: CASSLTIGRTGRTGELFF.

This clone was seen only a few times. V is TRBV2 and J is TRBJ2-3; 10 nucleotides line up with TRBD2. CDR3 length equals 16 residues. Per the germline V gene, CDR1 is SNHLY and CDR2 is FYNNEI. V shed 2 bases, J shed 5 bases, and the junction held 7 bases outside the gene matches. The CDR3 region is CASSELSGGVRDTQYF. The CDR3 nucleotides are TGTGCCAGCAGTGAATTGAGCGGGGGGGTGAGAGATACGCAGTATTTT.

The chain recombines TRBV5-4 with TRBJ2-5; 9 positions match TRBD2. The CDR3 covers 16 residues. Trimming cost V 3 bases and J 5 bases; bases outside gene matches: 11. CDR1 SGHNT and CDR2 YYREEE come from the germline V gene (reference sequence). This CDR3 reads CASSSRTSADGETQYF. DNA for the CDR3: TGTGCCAGCAGCTCGCGGACTAGCGCCGACGGGGAGACCCAGTACTTC. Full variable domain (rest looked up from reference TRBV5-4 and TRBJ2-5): ETGVTQSPTHLIKTRGQQVTLRCSSQSGHNTVSWYQQALGQGPQFIFQYYREEENGRGNFPPRFSGLQFPNYSSELNVNALELDDSALYLCASSSRTSADGETQYFGPGTRLLVL.

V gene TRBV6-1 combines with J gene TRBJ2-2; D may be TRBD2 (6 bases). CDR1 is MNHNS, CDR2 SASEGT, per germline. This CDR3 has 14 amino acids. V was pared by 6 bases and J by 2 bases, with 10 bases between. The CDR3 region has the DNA TGTGCCAGCAGCTCCGGGAGAAACACCGGGGAGCTGTTTTTT. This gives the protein CASSSGRNTGELFF.

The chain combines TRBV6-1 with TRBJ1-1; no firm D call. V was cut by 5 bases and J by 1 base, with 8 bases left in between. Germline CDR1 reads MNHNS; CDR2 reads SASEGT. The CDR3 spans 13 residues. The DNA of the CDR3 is TGTGCCAGCAGTCCGGACTGGAACACTGAAGCTTTCTTT. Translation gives CASSPDWNTEAFF.